This TCR beta chain was retrieved from a study of blood T cells in healthy people across ages. A sample-barcoded 5' primer and a J-beta primer mix were used in a second PCR of roughly 6 to 12 cycles. A 12-random-nucleotide template-switch adaptor tagged each cDNA molecule. In TCRdb, the 5' RACE reads were re-called with MiXCR into one record per CDR3 protein. The table lists around 520,000 distinct CDR3 sequences, around 27% of them singletons. This clonotype came up a few times. Another study also made use of these data, one on T cells of mothers and their children.

The clonotype comes from a boy between 2 and 10 years old in good health. Sequencing was carried out using blood.

The CDR3, as DNA: TGTGCCAGCAGTTTCGGCGCATTTACCGATCCCAGCTCCTACGAGCAGTACTTC. Its protein is CASSFGAFTDPSSYEQYF. V gene TRBV12-3 or TRBV12-4 combines with J gene TRBJ2-5; no clear D gene. The J call may be mistaken, given a closer DNA end match to TRBJ2-7. The CDR3 runs 18 residues.